The 20 T cell receptor beta chains presented below share a single source sample, sequenced in a study of vaccination and CD4 T cells after COVID-19. Their antigens remain unidentified. Treatment reported: roughly 10-day PBMC culture with coronavirus spike peptide pools or control peptides (ViraFEST assay). The assay that was used to sequence DNA from cultured CD4+ T cells was the Oncomine TCR Beta short-read assay. Using its own MiXCR run on the PCR reads, TCRdb lists one record per CDR3 protein. Among about 17,000 distinct CDR3 sequences listed, 30% to 40% were seen once. Sequencing input: cultured CD4+ T cells from blood. These receptors originate from a human donor with COVID-19.

The table lists this clonotype with a few counts. The chain recombines TRBV24-1 with TRBJ2-2; D might be TRBD1 (6 bases). This CDR3 has 14 amino acids. Germline CDR1 is KGHDR and CDR2 is SFDVKD. Deletions cut 4 bases from V and 6 bases from J, with 11 bases between. In DNA, the CDR3 is TGTGCCACCAGTGACTACAGGGTCGCCGGGGAGCTGTTTTTT. Translation: CATSDYRVAGELFF.

The V gene is TRBV19, the J gene TRBJ2-5, with unresolved D. Germline lookup yields CDR1 LNHDA and CDR2 SQIVND (reference sequence). The CDR3 covers 15 residues. V lost 4 bases and J lost 4, with 16 bases in between. CDR3 DNA: TGTGCCAGTAGTACCCTCGCCGGGTTAGCAGAGACCCAGTACTTC. This gives the protein CASSTLAGLAETQYF.

This clonotype turned up a few times. The chain combines TRBV30 with TRBJ2-2; tentatively, D is TRBD1 (5 bases). V was shortened by 0 bases and J by 5 bases, with 34 bases between the two germline ends. From germline, CDR1 is GTSNPN and CDR2 SVGIG (reference sequence). This CDR3 spans 22 amino acids. The chain's CDR3 is CAWSVQGTRFPPRRVDTGELFF. The CDR3 bases are TGTGCCTGGAGTGTACAAGGTACCCGCTTTCCCCCACGCAGGGTGGATACCGGGGAGCTGTTTTTT.

Notes on this clonotype: The conserved phenylalanine or tryptophan normally closing the CDR3 is absent here, so this likely arose from a read error. The chain recombines TRBV4-1 with TRBJ1-2, with D maybe TRBD1 (6 bases). CDR1 MGHRA and CDR2 YSYEKL come from the germline V gene. CDR3 length: 16 residues. V lost 1 base to trimming and J lost 0 bases, with 12 bases between them. The CDR3 DNA reads TGCGCCAGCAGCCAAGTTGGGGGGCCGGCTAACTATGGCTACACCTCC. It specifies CASSQVGGPANYGYTS.

This clonotype appeared a few times. The chain employs TRBV28 and TRBJ1-5; 10 bases align to TRBD1. Germline V gene sequence: CDR1 MDHEN, CDR2 SYDVKM. The CDR3 totals 16 residues. Trimming removed 7 bases from V and 7 bases from J; junction bases left unmatched: 13. Here the CDR3 reads CASTSPGQGTIQPQHF. In nucleotides, the CDR3 is TGTGCCAGCACCTCACCGGGACAGGGGACTATCCAGCCCCAGCATTTT.

There are a few counts of this clonotype. CDR3 DNA sequence: TGCAGTGCTAGTGGGGAGGGAAATCAGCCCCAGCATTTT. Protein product: CSASGEGNQPQHF. This sequence joins TRBV20-1 and TRBJ1-5, with D hard to call. The CDR3 contains 13 residues. Germline V gene data show CDR1 as DFQATT and CDR2 as SNEGSKA (reference sequence). Trimming removed 3 bases at V and 4 bases at J, with 10 bases between.

This clonotype came up a few times. This rearrangement joins TRBV10-3 to TRBJ2-1, with unresolved D. This CDR3 comprises 15 residues. V was trimmed by 0 bases and J by 5 bases, leaving 11 bases between them. Per germline, CDR1 ENHRY and CDR2 SYGVKD. For the CDR3, the DNA is TGTGCCATCAGTGAGTCACAAGGTAACCACAATGAGCAGTTCTTC. It specifies CAISESQGNHNEQFF.

The chain recombines TRBV6-1 with TRBJ2-1, with a weak D call TRBD1 (6 bases). CDR1 is MNHNS, CDR2 SASEGT, per germline. CDR3 size: 14 residues. V was shortened by 6 bases and J by 9 bases, with 18 bases between the two germline ends. The DNA for the CDR3 is TGTGCCAGCAGAGTTCCGGGACGAGGGGGTGAGCAGTTCTTC. Its translation: CASRVPGRGGEQFF.

This clonotype is judged medium-sized. The chain combines TRBV20-1 with TRBJ2-5, with 7 bases identical to TRBD2. The V gene's germline CDR1 is DFQATT and CDR2 SNEGSKA (reference sequence). With V trimmed by 5 bases and J by 1 base, 10 bases remained unmatched. The CDR3 contains 15 residues. DNA of the CDR3: TGCAGTGCTGAGCTGATGGGGGGGATCCAAGAGACCCAGTACTTC. As protein: CSAELMGGIQETQYF.

This clonotype was seen a handful of times. The rearrangement uses TRBV6-2 or TRBV6-3 and TRBJ1-1; perhaps TRBD1 as D (6 bases). The CDR3 covers 14 residues. The germline V and J ends were trimmed by 2 bases and 3 bases, with 10 bases remaining between them. The germline V gene encodes CDR1 MNHEY and CDR2 SVGEGT. Written as DNA, the CDR3 is TGTGCCAGCAGTTACGGACAGCCCTACACTGAAGCTTTCTTT. This codes for CASSYGQPYTEAFF.

With regard to this clonotype: A read error may explain this, as a much larger clone is one base away. The rearrangement uses TRBV6-5 and TRBJ1-2, with 7 bases matching TRBD1. After removal of 2 bases from V and 0 bases from J, the junction contained 9 bases not matched to a gene. Germline V gene lookup returns CDR1 MNHEY and CDR2 SVGAGI. CDR3 length: 17 residues. In DNA, the CDR3 is TGTGCCAGCAGTTACGGACAGGACCGACATACTAACTATGGCTACACCTTC. It is translated as CASSYGQDRHTNYGYTF.

This chain connects TRBV19 to TRBJ2-7, with 8 bases identical to TRBD1. The germline V gene has CDR1 LNHDA and CDR2 SQIVND (reference sequence). The CDR3 spans 15 residues. The V gene end was trimmed by 3 bases and the J gene end by 3 bases; junction bases not matched to a gene: 7. For the CDR3, the DNA is TGTGCCAGTAGTATTCAACCGGGACAGGTCTACGAGCAGTACTTC. Translating gives CASSIQPGQVYEQYF. The entire variable domain, with the rest obtained from reference TRBV19 and TRBJ2-7, is as follows: DGGITQSPKYLFRKEGQNVTLSCEQNLNHDAMYWYRQDPGQGLRLIYYSQIVNDFQKGDIAEGYSVSREKKESFPLTVTSAQKNPTAFYLCASSIQPGQVYEQYFGPGTRLTVT.

This clonotype was seen a handful of times. The V gene is TRBV20-1, the J gene TRBJ1-6; unclear D gene. Germline CDR1 and CDR2: DFQATT and SNEGSKA (reference sequence). The V end was cut by 1 base, the J end by 3 bases, with 13 bases between. The CDR3 consists of 16 residues. In DNA, the CDR3 is TGCAGTGCTAGAGCGCCGTCTCGGGGCTATAATTCACCCCTCCACTTT. It translates to CSARAPSRGYNSPLHF.

This chain joins TRBV6-5 and TRBJ2-5; the match to TRBD2 covers 10 bases. Losses at the gene ends were 4 bases for V and 5 bases for J; bases not matched to a gene: 7. Germline V lookup: CDR1 MNHEY, CDR2 SVGAGI. The CDR3 runs to 15 residues. CDR3 DNA: TGTGCCAGCAGTTTAAGCGGGGGGGGAGGGGAGACCCAGTACTTC. Protein product: CASSLSGGGGETQYF.

This clonotype was counted between two and nine times. The DNA of the CDR3 is TGCAGTGCTCCCGGGACAGGGGGCAACTATGGCTACACCTTC. Protein sequence: CSAPGTGGNYGYTF. The chain is built from TRBV20-1 and TRBJ1-2; 12 bases line up with TRBD1. The V gene's germline CDR1 is DFQATT and CDR2 SNEGSKA (reference sequence). CDR3 length equals 14 residues. V was pared by 5 bases and J by 2 bases, with 3 bases of the junction left unmatched.

This clonotype was seen a few times. The V gene is TRBV2, the J gene TRBJ1-1; no clear D. Germline V gene sequence: CDR1 SNHLY, CDR2 FYNNEI. The CDR3 has 13 amino acids. V dropped 3 bases and J dropped 4 bases, with 9 bases sitting between them. The CDR3 DNA is TGTGCCAGCAGTGATGAGGGAGGCACTGAAGCTTTCTTT. Its protein is CASSDEGGTEAFF. Full variable domain (remainder filled in from reference TRBV2 and TRBJ1-1): EPEVTQTPSHQVTQMGQEVILRCVPISNHLYFYWYRQILGQKVEFLVSFYNNEISEKSEIFDDQFSVERPDGSNFTLKIRSTKLEDSAMYFCASSDEGGTEAFFGQGTRLTVV.

This chain uses TRBV14 with TRBJ2-2, with 7 bases identical to TRBD1. The germline V gene has CDR1 SGHDN and CDR2 FVKESK. The CDR3 is made up of 15 amino acids. The V segment lost 4 bases and the J segment 3 bases; nucleotides outside the gene matches: 5. In DNA form, the CDR3 reads TGTGCCAGCAGCCTCTCGACAGGGTACACCGGGGAGCTGTTTTTT. As protein: CASSLSTGYTGELFF.

The chain uses TRBV7-9 and TRBJ1-6; D is uncertain. Germline-derived CDR1 and CDR2 are SEHNR and FQNEAQ (reference sequence). V lost 4 bases to trimming and J lost 13 bases, with 17 bases between them. This CDR3 is 14 amino acids long. The CDR3 DNA reads as TGTGCCAGCAGCTACGCAGGTGAACGGTCCCCCCTCCACTTT. Translation gives CASSYAGERSPLHF. Filled out from reference TRBV7-9 and TRBJ1-6, the complete variable domain reads DTGVSQNPRHKITKRGQNVTFRCDPISEHNRLYWYRQTLGQGPEFLTYFQNEAQLEKSRLLSDRFSAERPKGSFSTLEIQRTEQGDSAMYLCASSYAGERSPLHFGNGTRLTVT.

By sample fraction, this clonotype is medium-sized. The genes are TRBV27 and TRBJ1-6; no clear D. The CDR3 length is 14 residues. Germline CDR1 MNHEY, CDR2 SMNVEV (reference sequence). V was cut by 2 bases and J by 14 bases, with 16 bases left in between. CDR3 DNA sequence: TGTGCCAGCAGTTTAACCTCCGAGGGCCGGACCCTCCACTTT. It encodes CASSLTSEGRTLHF.

V is TRBV10-2 and J is TRBJ1-1; 8 positions agree with TRBD1. CDR1 WSHSY and CDR2 SAAADI come from the germline V gene. This CDR3 has 16 residues. V was clipped by 3 bases and J by 2 bases; unmatched bases: 8. Here the CDR3 DNA reads TGCGCCAGCAGTGACCCGCGGACAGGGTATAACACTGAAGCTTTCTTT. This gives the protein CASSDPRTGYNTEAFF.